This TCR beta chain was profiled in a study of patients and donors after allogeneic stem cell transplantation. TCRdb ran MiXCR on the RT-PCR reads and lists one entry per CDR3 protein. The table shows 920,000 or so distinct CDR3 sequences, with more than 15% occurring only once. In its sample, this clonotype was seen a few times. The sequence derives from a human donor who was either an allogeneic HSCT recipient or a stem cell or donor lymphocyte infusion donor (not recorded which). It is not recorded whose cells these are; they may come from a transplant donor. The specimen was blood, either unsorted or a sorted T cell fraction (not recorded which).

For the CDR3, the DNA is TGCGCCAGCAGGCTGGACAGGGCGGAAAATGGCTACACCTTC. It encodes CASRLDRAENGYTF. J is TRBJ1-2 and V is TRBV5-1, with 8 bases lining up with TRBD1. CDR3 length: 14 amino acids. After removal of 5 bases from V and 6 bases from J, the junction contained 9 bases not matched to a gene. Germline CDR1 reads SGHRS; CDR2 reads YFSETQ. Full variable domain (missing parts from reference TRBV5-1 and TRBJ1-2): KAGVTQTPRYLIKTRGQQVTLSCSPISGHRSVSWYQQTPGQGLQFLFEYFSETQRNKGNFPGRFSGRQFSNSRSEMNVSTLELGDSALYLCASRLDRAENGYTFGSGTRLTVV.